A selection of T cell receptor beta chains follows, all from one sample in a study of beta chain features in type 1 diabetes. The repertoire was sequenced with immunoSEQ multiplex PCR; TCRdb's copy has only in-frame clones and lacks some. This table holds approximately 280,000 clones, about 15% found once. Sample: naive CD4+ T cells from blood. Receptors were obtained from a man younger than 35 with type 1 diabetes. The CDR3 runs from the conserved cysteine through the conserved F or W. The D gene is left open where the match is weak. Clone size, where shown, is once, few, many, or a class for clones that have expanded.

v_call: TRBV30
cdr3_length: 13
d_call: TRBD1
j_call: TRBJ1-1
clone_size: few
cdr3_nt: TGTGCCTGGGGGGGACAGGGGAATACTGAAGCTTTCTTT
cdr3_aa: CAWGGQGNTEAFF

v_call: TRBV5-4
cdr3_length: 15
d_call: -
j_call: TRBJ1-1
clone_size: few
cdr3_nt: TGTGCCAGCAGCTTCACCGGCAGGGGACGGACTGAAGCTTTCTTT
cdr3_aa: CASSFTGRGRTEAFF

v_call: TRBV4-1
cdr3_length: 11
d_call: -
j_call: TRBJ2-7
clone_size: -
cdr3_nt: TGCGCCAGCAGCCAAGTTCGGGGACAACACTTC
cdr3_aa: CASSQVRGQHF

v_call: TRBV11-2
cdr3_length: 17
d_call: TRBD1
j_call: TRBJ2-2
clone_size: few
cdr3_nt: TGTGCCAGCAGCCAGGGACAGGGATACTCGAACACCGGGGAGCTGTTTTTT
cdr3_aa: CASSQGQGYSNTGELFF

v_call: TRBV7-9
cdr3_length: 16
d_call: -
j_call: TRBJ1-5
clone_size: -
cdr3_nt: TGTGCCAGCAGCTTAGTAGAGGGAAGGGGCAATCAGCCCCAGCATTTT
cdr3_aa: CASSLVEGRGNQPQHF

v_call: TRBV4-1
cdr3_length: 16
d_call: TRBD1
j_call: TRBJ1-5
clone_size: once
cdr3_nt: TGCGCCAGCAGACCCAAACGACAGGGATCCCCTCCGCCCCAGCATTTT
cdr3_aa: CASRPKRQGSPPPQHF

v_call: TRBV19
cdr3_length: 17
d_call: TRBD2
j_call: TRBJ2-3
clone_size: -
cdr3_nt: TGTGCCAGTAGTACCTCGGGACTAGCGGGGCTCACAGATACGCAGTATTTT
cdr3_aa: CASSTSGLAGLTDTQYF

v_call: TRBV28
cdr3_length: 12
d_call: -
j_call: TRBJ1-5
clone_size: -
cdr3_nt: TGTGCCAGCGGGCGCCCAAGTCAGCCCCAGCATTTT
cdr3_aa: CASGRPSQPQHF

v_call: TRBV5-1
cdr3_length: 13
d_call: -
j_call: TRBJ1-1
clone_size: few
cdr3_nt: TGCGCCAGCAGTCCCTCCCAGGGCACTGAAGCTTTCTTT
cdr3_aa: CASSPSQGTEAFF

v_call: TRBV7-9
cdr3_length: 15
d_call: -
j_call: TRBJ1-6
clone_size: -
cdr3_nt: TGTGCCAGCAGCCCGAGGGCGCAGGGGAATTCACCCCTCCACTTT
cdr3_aa: CASSPRAQGNSPLHF

v_call: TRBV5-1
cdr3_length: 16
d_call: -
j_call: TRBJ2-3
clone_size: -
cdr3_nt: TGCGCCAGCAGCTTGGTGTGGGGGGGCCTCACAGATACGCAGTATTTT
cdr3_aa: CASSLVWGGLTDTQYF

v_call: TRBV7-2
cdr3_length: 14
d_call: TRBD2
j_call: TRBJ2-1
clone_size: few
cdr3_nt: TGTGCCAGCAGCTTAGTGGCGGGGGAGCATGAGCAGTTCTTC
cdr3_aa: CASSLVAGEHEQFF

v_call: TRBV4-1
cdr3_length: 14
d_call: -
j_call: TRBJ2-3
clone_size: few
cdr3_nt: TGCGCCAGCAGCCGTATCCTCGGGGCAGATACGCAGTATTTT
cdr3_aa: CASSRILGADTQYF

v_call: TRBV15
cdr3_length: 18
d_call: TRBD2
j_call: TRBJ2-1
clone_size: -
cdr3_nt: TGTGCCACCAGCAGAGATGGGGGTGGGGTAGCGGGAATCCATGAGCAGTTCTTC
cdr3_aa: CATSRDGGGVAGIHEQFF

v_call: TRBV5-1
cdr3_length: 16
d_call: TRBD1
j_call: TRBJ2-1
clone_size: few
cdr3_nt: TGCGCCAGCAGCACACGGACAGGGGGAGGATACAATGAGCAGTTCTTC
cdr3_aa: CASSTRTGGGYNEQFF

v_call: TRBV6-1
cdr3_length: 14
d_call: -
j_call: TRBJ2-3
clone_size: few
cdr3_nt: TGTGCCAGCAGTGAAGACAGGGCCGCAGATACGCAGTATTTT
cdr3_aa: CASSEDRAADTQYF

v_call: TRBV29-1
cdr3_length: 14
d_call: -
j_call: TRBJ2-3
clone_size: -
cdr3_nt: TGCAGCGTTGTTGGAGCGGTAGGATCAGATACGCAGTATTTT
cdr3_aa: CSVVGAVGSDTQYF

v_call: TRBV28
cdr3_length: 16
d_call: TRBD1
j_call: TRBJ2-2
clone_size: -
cdr3_nt: TGTGCCAGCAGCCCGGGACAGGCCGCGAACACCGGGGAGCTGTTTTTT
cdr3_aa: CASSPGQAANTGELFF

v_call: TRBV15
cdr3_length: 14
d_call: TRBD1
j_call: TRBJ2-3
clone_size: few
cdr3_nt: TGTGCCACCAGCAGGGGACAGGGAACAGATACGCAGTATTTT
cdr3_aa: CATSRGQGTDTQYF

v_call: TRBV7-2
cdr3_length: 17
d_call: -
j_call: TRBJ1-2
clone_size: few
cdr3_nt: TGTGCCAGCAGCTTAGCGCTTTCAGTACAAATGCTCGATGGCTACACCTTC
cdr3_aa: CASSLALSVQMLDGYTF

v_call: TRBV18
cdr3_length: 12
d_call: -
j_call: TRBJ2-5
clone_size: -
cdr3_nt: TGTGCCAGCTCACCAGAGAGGGAGACCCAGTACTTC
cdr3_aa: CASSPERETQYF

v_call: TRBV25-1
cdr3_length: 18
d_call: TRBD2
j_call: TRBJ2-7
clone_size: -
cdr3_nt: TGTGCCAGCAGTGCACCACCGGGACTAGCGGGATTACCCTCCGAGCAGTACTTC
cdr3_aa: CASSAPPGLAGLPSEQYF

v_call: TRBV5-1
cdr3_length: 14
d_call: -
j_call: TRBJ1-1
clone_size: few
cdr3_nt: TGCGCCAGCAGCCCGGGGAGAGGGGGCACTGAAGCTTTCTTT
cdr3_aa: CASSPGRGGTEAFF

v_call: TRBV11-2
cdr3_length: 15
d_call: TRBD2
j_call: TRBJ2-1
clone_size: -
cdr3_nt: TGTGCCAGCAGCTCCCGACTAGCGGGGGACAATGAGCAGTTCTTC
cdr3_aa: CASSSRLAGDNEQFF

v_call: TRBV5-1
cdr3_length: 15
d_call: TRBD2
j_call: TRBJ2-1
clone_size: -
cdr3_nt: TGCGCCAGCAGCTTGGGACTAGCGGGCGGGCCTCAGAAGTTCTTC
cdr3_aa: CASSLGLAGGPQKFF

v_call: TRBV28
cdr3_length: 15
d_call: TRBD2
j_call: TRBJ2-3
clone_size: few
cdr3_nt: TGTGCCAGCAGTTCGGGACTAGGTCCCACAGATACGCAGTATTTT
cdr3_aa: CASSSGLGPTDTQYF

v_call: TRBV18
cdr3_length: 15
d_call: -
j_call: TRBJ1-1
clone_size: -
cdr3_nt: TGTGCCAGCTCCCTTGCGGCAGGGGTTAACACTGAAGCTTTCTTT
cdr3_aa: CASSLAAGVNTEAFF

v_call: TRBV5-4
cdr3_length: 15
d_call: -
j_call: TRBJ2-7
clone_size: few
cdr3_nt: TGTGCCAGCAGCTTGCGTCCAGGGGAAGGCTACGAGCAGTACTTC
cdr3_aa: CASSLRPGEGYEQYF

v_call: TRBV6-1
cdr3_length: 14
d_call: TRBD2
j_call: TRBJ2-1
clone_size: few
cdr3_nt: TGTGCCAGCAGTGTGCTAGCGGGATACAATGAGCAGTTCTTC
cdr3_aa: CASSVLAGYNEQFF

v_call: TRBV9
cdr3_length: 14
d_call: TRBD1
j_call: TRBJ2-7
clone_size: few
cdr3_nt: TGTGCCAGCAGCGTACGCGACAGGGGATACGAGCAGTACTTC
cdr3_aa: CASSVRDRGYEQYF

v_call: TRBV7-9
cdr3_length: 12
d_call: -
j_call: TRBJ2-7
clone_size: -
cdr3_nt: TGTGCCAGCAGGACTCTAGTAAACGAGCAGTACTTC
cdr3_aa: CASRTLVNEQYF

v_call: TRBV2
cdr3_length: 13
d_call: -
j_call: TRBJ2-5
clone_size: -
cdr3_nt: TGTGCCAGCAGTGAACAAAACCAAGAGACCCAGTACTTC
cdr3_aa: CASSEQNQETQYF

v_call: TRBV11-1
cdr3_length: 14
d_call: -
j_call: TRBJ2-7
clone_size: few
cdr3_nt: TGTGCCAGCAGCTGGAGGGACGGCTACTACGAGCAGTACTTC
cdr3_aa: CASSWRDGYYEQYF

v_call: TRBV30
cdr3_length: 15
d_call: -
j_call: TRBJ2-7
clone_size: -
cdr3_nt: TGTGCCTGGAGACCCCGGCCAGGATGGGTGGACGAGCAGTACTTC
cdr3_aa: CAWRPRPGWVDEQYF

v_call: TRBV19
cdr3_length: 18
d_call: TRBD2
j_call: TRBJ2-3
clone_size: few
cdr3_nt: TGTGCCAGTAGTATAGAAAACCCCAGCGGGACTCGCACAGATACGCAGTATTTT
cdr3_aa: CASSIENPSGTRTDTQYF

v_call: TRBV4-3
cdr3_length: 17
d_call: TRBD1
j_call: TRBJ2-1
clone_size: few
cdr3_nt: TGCGCCAGCAGCCAAGAAATTGGTACAGGGGATACGGATGAGCAGTTCTTC
cdr3_aa: CASSQEIGTGDTDEQFF

v_call: TRBV7-9
cdr3_length: 14
d_call: TRBD1
j_call: TRBJ2-5
clone_size: -
cdr3_nt: TGTGCCAGCAGCCCGCAGGGGGTAGGAGAGACCCAGTACTTC
cdr3_aa: CASSPQGVGETQYF

v_call: TRBV7-9
cdr3_length: 13
d_call: -
j_call: TRBJ2-5
clone_size: -
cdr3_nt: TGTGCCAGCAGCCGAGGACTTAAGGAGACCCAGTACTTC
cdr3_aa: CASSRGLKETQYF

v_call: TRBV7-9
cdr3_length: 9
d_call: -
j_call: TRBJ2-1
clone_size: many
cdr3_nt: TGTGCCATCCTCGATGAGCAGTTCTTC
cdr3_aa: CAILDEQFF

v_call: TRBV5-1
cdr3_length: 15
d_call: TRBD1
j_call: TRBJ1-1
clone_size: -
cdr3_nt: TGCGCCAGCAGCTTGGTCAGGGGGCCGCGAACTGAAGCTTTCTTT
cdr3_aa: CASSLVRGPRTEAFF

v_call: TRBV7-2
cdr3_length: 14
d_call: -
j_call: TRBJ1-4
clone_size: few
cdr3_nt: TGTGCCAGCACCTCAGGACAGTTTAATGAAAAACTGTTTTTT
cdr3_aa: CASTSGQFNEKLFF

v_call: TRBV19
cdr3_length: 13
d_call: TRBD1
j_call: TRBJ1-2
clone_size: few
cdr3_nt: TGTGCCAGCGCCTCAGGGGGTTACTATGGCTACACCTTC
cdr3_aa: CASASGGYYGYTF

v_call: TRBV28
cdr3_length: 13
d_call: -
j_call: TRBJ1-1
clone_size: -
cdr3_nt: TGTGCCAGCAGCAAACAGGGTAACACTGAAGCTTTCTTT
cdr3_aa: CASSKQGNTEAFF

v_call: TRBV5-1
cdr3_length: 14
d_call: -
j_call: TRBJ1-1
clone_size: few
cdr3_nt: TGCGCCAGCAGCAAGGACAGACTGAACACTGAAGCTTTCTTT
cdr3_aa: CASSKDRLNTEAFF

v_call: TRBV15
cdr3_length: 15
d_call: TRBD1
j_call: TRBJ2-7
clone_size: few
cdr3_nt: TGTGCCACCAGCACCCCCGACCAGGGGGCTATGGAGCAGTACTTC
cdr3_aa: CATSTPDQGAMEQYF

v_call: TRBV7-8
cdr3_length: 16
d_call: TRBD2
j_call: TRBJ2-2
clone_size: -
cdr3_nt: TGTGCCAGCAGCCCCGGGACTAGCGGGGGGACCGGGGAGCTGTTTTTT
cdr3_aa: CASSPGTSGGTGELFF

v_call: TRBV14
cdr3_length: 13
d_call: -
j_call: TRBJ2-2
clone_size: few
cdr3_nt: TGTGCCAGCAGAGAGGGGAACACCGGGGAGCTGTTTTTT
cdr3_aa: CASREGNTGELFF